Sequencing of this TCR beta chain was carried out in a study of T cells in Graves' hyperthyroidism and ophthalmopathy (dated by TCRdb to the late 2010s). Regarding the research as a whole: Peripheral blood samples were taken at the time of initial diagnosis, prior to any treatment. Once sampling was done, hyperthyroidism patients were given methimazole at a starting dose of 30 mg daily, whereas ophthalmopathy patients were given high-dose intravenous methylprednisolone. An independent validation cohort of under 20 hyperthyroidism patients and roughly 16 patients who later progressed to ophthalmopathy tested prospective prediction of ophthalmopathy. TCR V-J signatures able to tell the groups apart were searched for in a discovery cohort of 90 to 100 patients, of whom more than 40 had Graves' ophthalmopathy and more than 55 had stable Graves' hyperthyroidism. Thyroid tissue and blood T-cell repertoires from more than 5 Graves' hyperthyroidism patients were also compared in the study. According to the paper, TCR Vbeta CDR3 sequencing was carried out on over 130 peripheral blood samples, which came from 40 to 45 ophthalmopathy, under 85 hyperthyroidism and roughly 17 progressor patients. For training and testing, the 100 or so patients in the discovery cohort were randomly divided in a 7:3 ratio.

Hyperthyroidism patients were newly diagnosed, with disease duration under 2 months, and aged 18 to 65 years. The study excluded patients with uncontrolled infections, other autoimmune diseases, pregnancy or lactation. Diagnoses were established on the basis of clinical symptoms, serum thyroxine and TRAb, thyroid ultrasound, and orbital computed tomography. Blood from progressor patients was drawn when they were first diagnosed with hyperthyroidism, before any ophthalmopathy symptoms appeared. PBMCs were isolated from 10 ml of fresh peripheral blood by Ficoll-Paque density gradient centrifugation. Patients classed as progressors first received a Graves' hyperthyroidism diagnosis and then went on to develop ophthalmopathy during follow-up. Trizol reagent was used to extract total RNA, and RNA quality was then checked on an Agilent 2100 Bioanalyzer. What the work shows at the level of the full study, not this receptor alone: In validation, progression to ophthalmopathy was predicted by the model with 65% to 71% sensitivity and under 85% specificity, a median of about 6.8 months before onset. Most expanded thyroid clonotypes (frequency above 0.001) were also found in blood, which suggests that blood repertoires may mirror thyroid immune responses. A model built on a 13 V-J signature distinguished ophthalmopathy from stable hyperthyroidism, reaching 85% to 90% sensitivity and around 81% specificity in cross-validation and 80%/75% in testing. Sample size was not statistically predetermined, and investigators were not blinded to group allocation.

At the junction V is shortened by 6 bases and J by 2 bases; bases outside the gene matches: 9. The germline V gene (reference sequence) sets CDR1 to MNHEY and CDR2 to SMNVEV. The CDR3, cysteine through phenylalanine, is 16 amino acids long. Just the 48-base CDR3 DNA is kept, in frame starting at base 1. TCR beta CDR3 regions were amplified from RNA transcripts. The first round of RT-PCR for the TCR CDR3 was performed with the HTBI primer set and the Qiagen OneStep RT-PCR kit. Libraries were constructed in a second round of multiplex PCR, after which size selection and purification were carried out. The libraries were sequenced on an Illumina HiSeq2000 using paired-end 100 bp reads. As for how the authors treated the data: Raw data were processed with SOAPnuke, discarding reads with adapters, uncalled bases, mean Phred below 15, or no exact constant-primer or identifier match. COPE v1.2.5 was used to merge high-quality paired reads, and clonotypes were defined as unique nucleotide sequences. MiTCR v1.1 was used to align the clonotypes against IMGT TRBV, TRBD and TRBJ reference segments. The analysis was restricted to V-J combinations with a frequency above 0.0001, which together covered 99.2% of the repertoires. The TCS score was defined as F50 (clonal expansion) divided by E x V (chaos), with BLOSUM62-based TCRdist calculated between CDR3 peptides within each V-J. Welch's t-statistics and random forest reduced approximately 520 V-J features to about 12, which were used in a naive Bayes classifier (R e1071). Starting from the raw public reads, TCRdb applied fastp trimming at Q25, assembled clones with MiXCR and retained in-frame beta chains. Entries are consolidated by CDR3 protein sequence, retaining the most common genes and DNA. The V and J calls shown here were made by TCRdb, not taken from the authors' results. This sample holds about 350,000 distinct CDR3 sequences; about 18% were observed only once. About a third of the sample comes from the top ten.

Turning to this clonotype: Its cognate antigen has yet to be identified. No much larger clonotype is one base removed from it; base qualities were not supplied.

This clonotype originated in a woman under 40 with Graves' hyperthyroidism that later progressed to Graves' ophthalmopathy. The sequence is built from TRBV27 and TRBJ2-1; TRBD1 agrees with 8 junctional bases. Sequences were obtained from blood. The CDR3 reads CASRGPRDRTYNEQFF. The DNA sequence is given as TGTGCCAGCAGGGGCCCTAGGGACAGGACCTACAATGAGCAGTTCTTC.